This TCR beta chain was sequenced for a study of response to subunit inactivated influenza vaccine. One entry per CDR3 protein results from TCRdb running MiXCR on the RT-PCR reads. Here the sample spans about 500,000 distinct CDR3 sequences, 16% being singletons. This clonotype was seen at least ten times. CDR3 length: 14 residues. V was pared by 3 bases and J by 2 bases, with 11 bases between. The germline V gene has CDR1 MGHRA and CDR2 YSYEKL. This sequence joins TRBV4-1 and TRBJ2-7, with D possibly TRBD1 on 6 matching bases. The TCR sequence derives from a man aged 50 to 69 who received an inactivated influenza vaccine. Specimen: CD4+ T cells sorted from PBMCs, collected less than 30 months after vaccination. CDR3 coding DNA: TGCGCCAGCAGCCAGCCTCGACAGGCCTACGAGCAGTACTTC. It encodes CASSQPRQAYEQYF.